This TCR beta chain is drawn from a study of PD-1 blockade in classical Hodgkin lymphoma. Study-wide points: Patients with an early start, nivolumab under 1 year after ASCT, were excluded.

Documented time point: cycle 4 day 1 (C4D1), after more than 5 weeks of nivolumab. Each patient experienced a relapse that followed autologous stem cell transplantation, and brentuximab vedotin exposure varied. The CDR3 covers 11 residues. V was shortened by 3 bases and J by 6 bases, with 5 bases between the two germline ends. Germline V gene data show CDR1 as SGHTA and CDR2 as FQGNSA. Measured with immunoSEQ multiplex PCR; TCRdb has only the in-frame clones, and not every one. Of roughly 100,000 clones detected, around 90% appear once; the ten largest clones hold 15% to 20%. This clone appeared a single time. The antigen is not known.

The TCR comes from a human donor with classical Hodgkin lymphoma. The chain employs TRBV7-2 and TRBJ2-5; D not resolved. The source material was peripheral blood mononuclear cells (PBMCs), sampled before the fourth cycle of nivolumab. In DNA, the CDR3 is TGTGCCAGCAGCTTGGGAAAGACCCAGTACTTC. It yields the protein CASSLGKTQYF.